This TCR beta chain stems from a study of shared clonotypes between healthy human individuals. The study, taken as a whole, reports: Researchers found naive subsets generally carried larger estimated richness than memory subsets. Read depth was anticipated to influence clonotype sharing among donors.

On this clone itself: Its antigen is still unknown.

Original handling: ImmunoSEQ output lacked quality scores and full-length reads, limiting matched filtering. Generated by immunoSEQ multiplex PCR, the TCRdb table keeps only in-frame clones and is missing some. The V and J calls and the clone size are those of that table, but D and trimming were determined from the DNA. The sample consists of some 350,000 clones, over 65% of them appearing once. This CDR3 spans 14 amino acids. V lost 3 bases and J 0 bases, leaving 8 bases between the germline ends. The V gene's germline CDR1 is LNHDA and CDR2 SQIVND (reference sequence). Sequenced: memory CD4+ T cells sorted from blood. Subset of the sample: CD45RA-negative fraction. The sequence was obtained from a man aged 25 to 45 in good health. This rearrangement joins TRBV19 to TRBJ1-1; D gene ambiguous. The DNA of the CDR3 is TGTGCCAGTAGTATTGGACCGCTGAACACTGAAGCTTTCTTT. It specifies CASSIGPLNTEAFF.